A selection of T cell receptor beta chains follows, all from one sample in a study of liver allograft versus peripheral blood T cells. TCRdb reprocessed the reads with MiXCR, giving one entry per CDR3 protein. The sample carries 5,500 to 7,000 distinct CDR3 sequences, roughly 16% recorded once. These receptors were collected from a human patient who had a liver transplant. The graft donor may account for some of the T cells. Each CDR3 is given with its conserved first and last residue. The D gene is left open where the match is weak. Size tells how often a clone was seen (once, few, many) or the class of an expanded clone, and some rows leave it out.

D gene	clone size	J gene	V gene	CDR3 protein	CDR3 DNA
TRBD2	once	TRBJ2-3	TRBV30	CAWGGLAVSTDTQYF	TGTGCCTGGGGGGGACTAGCGGTTAGCACAGATACGCAGTATTTT
TRBD1	medium-sized	TRBJ1-2	TRBV5-6	CASSWPPGTGGYNLYYGYTF	TGTGCCAGCAGTTGGCCTCCCGGGACAGGGGGCTACAACTTATACTATGGCTACACCTTC
TRBD2	many	TRBJ2-7	TRBV19	CASSMGGVYEQYF	TGTGCCAGTAGTATGGGAGGGGTCTACGAGCAGTACTTC
-	many	TRBJ1-5	TRBV10-3	CAISEEQDLREPQHF	TGTGCCATCAGTGAAGAACAGGACTTGAGAGAGCCCCAGCATTTT
TRBD2	-	TRBJ2-5	TRBV20-1	CSAPETSGSFETQYF	TGCAGTGCTCCGGAGACTAGCGGGAGTTTTGAGACCCAGTACTTC
-	few	TRBJ2-5	TRBV6-5	CASKPGEEETQYF	TGTGCCAGCAAACCCGGGGAGGAAGAGACCCAGTACTTC
-	-	TRBJ1-5	TRBV27	CASSFGVNQPQHF	TGTGCCAGCAGTTTTGGAGTAAATCAGCCCCAGCATTTT
TRBD1	few	TRBJ2-6	TRBV9	CASSVPGQGLVGANVLTF	TGTGCCAGCAGCGTCCCGGGACAGGGGCTTGTTGGGGCCAACGTCCTGACTTTC
TRBD1	-	TRBJ1-2	TRBV28	CASSPLGTGLGYGYTF	TGTGCCAGCAGTCCACTCGGGACAGGGCTCGGCTATGGCTACACCTTC
-	many	TRBJ2-7	TRBV13	CASSLVASTYEQYF	TGTGCCAGCAGCTTAGTAGCAAGCACCTACGAGCAGTACTTC
-	-	TRBJ1-2	TRBV5-6	CASSFEGNYGYTF	TGTGCCAGCAGCTTCGAGGGTAACTATGGCTACACCTTC
TRBD2	medium-sized	TRBJ2-2	TRBV24-1	CATSDAGGDGELFF	TGTGCCACCAGTGATGCCGGGGGGGACGGGGAGCTGTTTTTT
-	medium-sized	TRBJ1-5	TRBV19	CASMDSNQPQHF	TGTGCCAGTATGGATAGCAATCAGCCCCAGCATTTT
-	medium-sized	TRBJ2-6	TRBV6-5	CASRRWSGANVLTF	TGTGCCAGCAGGAGGTGGTCTGGGGCCAACGTCCTGACTTTC
TRBD2	few	TRBJ2-7	TRBV6-6	CASSYELAGGSSYEQYF	TGTGCCAGCAGTTACGAACTAGCGGGAGGAAGCTCCTACGAGCAGTACTTC
-	few	TRBJ1-1	TRBV7-9	CASSSSGNIDEAFF	TGTGCCAGCAGCTCTTCCGGGAACATCGATGAAGCTTTCTTT
TRBD2	medium-sized	TRBJ2-3	TRBV27	CASSSLAGGPDTQYF	TGTGCCAGCAGTTCGCTAGCGGGAGGCCCAGATACGCAGTATTTT
-	few	TRBJ2-7	TRBV7-9	CASSARANYEQYF	TGTGCCAGCAGCGCCAGGGCAAACTACGAGCAGTACTTC
-	-	TRBJ1-2	TRBV7-9	CASSSPGTATGYTF	TGTGCCAGCAGCTCCCCCGGGACGGCGACGGGCTACACCTTC
-	-	TRBJ2-7	TRBV28	CASSPLRDGPYEQYF	TGTGCCAGCAGTCCCCTGAGGGACGGCCCCTACGAGCAGTACTTC
-	-	TRBJ2-3	TRBV27	CASSPGTDTQYF	TGTGCCAGCAGTCCTGGCACAGATACGCAGTATTTT
TRBD2	few	TRBJ2-1	TRBV7-9	CASSLGTSGRGYNEQFF	TGTGCCAGCAGCCTCGGGACTAGCGGGAGGGGGTACAATGAGCAGTTCTTC